Each of the 17 T cell receptor beta chains below was sequenced from the same sample in a study of blood T cell repertoires in COVID-19. Measured with immunoSEQ multiplex PCR; TCRdb has only the in-frame clones, and not every one. Of under 350,000 clones listed, around 85% are singletons. Sequencing was performed on peripheral blood. All receptors come from a human donor in a cohort sampled during active COVID-19.

The chain recombines TRBV6-5 with TRBJ1-3; TRBD1 is a possible D gene (6 bases). The V end lost 6 bases, the J end lost 4 bases, and 7 bases lay between the germline ends. Germline lookup yields CDR1 MNHEY and CDR2 SVGAGI. The CDR3 is made up of 12 amino acids. CDR3 sequence (DNA): TGTGCCAGCAGCGGACAGGGAAACACCATATATTTT. This encodes CASSGQGNTIYF.

This clone turned up a few times. The rearrangement links TRBV10-2 to TRBJ1-2; D might be TRBD1 (5 bases). Germline CDR1 is WSHSY and CDR2 is SAAADI. Deletions cut 8 bases from V and 8 bases from J, with 12 bases between. There are 11 residues in the CDR3. The CDR3 DNA sequence: TGCGCCAGCTTAGGGGCGTCCGGCTACACCTTC. Protein sequence: CASLGASGYTF.

This chain uses TRBV3-1 (or the pseudogene TRBV3-2) with TRBJ2-1; 8 bases agree with TRBD2. This CDR3 is 14 amino acids long. The J segment lost 2 bases and the V segment lost 11 bases, leaving 8 bases of the junction unmatched. Looked up from germline, CDR1 is LGHDT and CDR2 is YNNKEL (reference sequence). In nucleotides, the CDR3 is TGTGCCGCCCGCGGCGGGGGGCCCTACAATGAGCAGTTCTTC. Protein: CAARGGGPYNEQFF.

The chain has TRBV19 and TRBJ1-2, with 8 positions matching TRBD1. CDR1 and CDR2 from the germline V gene are LNHDA and SQIVND (reference sequence). The trim removed 7 bases at V and 0 bases at J, leaving 4 bases unmatched. The CDR3 length is 14 residues. The CDR3 protein is CASTGQEANYGYTF. In DNA, the CDR3 is TGTGCCAGTACGGGACAGGAAGCTAACTATGGCTACACCTTC.

The chain has TRBV30 and TRBJ2-7, with TRBD2 identical over 7 bases. The junction had 6 bases not matched to a gene; V was cut back by 0 bases and J by 4 bases. Germline V gives CDR1 GTSNPN, CDR2 SVGIG (reference sequence). This CDR3 comprises 14 residues. CDR3 in amino acids: CAWSVGGGKYEQYF. The CDR3 DNA reads as TGTGCCTGGAGTGTTGGGGGGGGAAAGTACGAGCAGTACTTC.

The chain joins TRBV27 to TRBJ2-3, with TRBD1 as a possible D gene (5 bases). V lost 2 bases and J lost 4, with 7 bases in between. This CDR3 spans 13 amino acids. Per germline, CDR1 MNHEY and CDR2 SMNVEV (reference sequence). CDR3 DNA: TGTGCCAGCAGTTTAGGGGCAGCAGATACGCAGTATTTT. It translates to CASSLGAADTQYF.

The chain recombines TRBV19 with TRBJ1-6, with D hard to call. The germline V gene encodes CDR1 LNHDA and CDR2 SQIVND (reference sequence). Trimming left V 0 bases short and J 9 bases short, with 21 bases between. The CDR3 contains 18 residues. Written as DNA, the CDR3 is TGTGCCAGTAGTATAGACCCTCCCCGGACGGGATCCCCTTCACCCCTCCACTTT. Translating gives CASSIDPPRTGSPSPLHF.

The table lists this clone with a count of one. This chain joins TRBV18 and TRBJ2-1; possibly TRBD2 for D (6 bases). The CDR3 runs 12 residues. Trimming shortened V by 0 bases and J by 14 bases, and 11 bases separated the two germline ends. CDR1 and CDR2 from the germline V gene are KGHSH and LQKENI. The CDR3 region has the DNA TGTGCCAGCTCACCACCACAGGCGGGGAAGTTCTTC. This translates into CASSPPQAGKFF.

V is TRBV30 and J is TRBJ1-3; D remains unclear. Germline CDR1 is GTSNPN and CDR2 is SVGIG (reference sequence). CDR3 length: 13 amino acids. Deletions cut 3 bases from V and 2 bases from J, with 8 bases between. The DNA of the CDR3 is TGTGCCTGGAGCCCTGGCCCTGGAAACACCATATATTTT. Its translation is CAWSPGPGNTIYF.

The chain couples TRBV2 to TRBJ2-5, with 10 positions matching TRBD1. This CDR3 is 15 amino acids long. CDR1 is SNHLY, CDR2 FYNNEI, per germline. V lost 6 bases to trimming and J lost 3 bases; unmatched junction nucleotides: 7. CDR3 DNA sequence: TGTGCCAGCAGCTACCGACAGGGGGCCGAAGAGACCCAGTACTTC. As protein: CASSYRQGAEETQYF. Using reference TRBV2 and TRBJ2-5 for the parts outside the CDR3, the full variable domain is EPEVTQTPSHQVTQMGQEVILRCVPISNHLYFYWYRQILGQKVEFLVSFYNNEISEKSEIFDDQFSVERPDGSNFTLKIRSTKLEDSAMYFCASSYRQGAEETQYFGPGTRLLVL.

This sequence joins TRBV7-3 and TRBJ2-3; 12 bases match TRBD2. The CDR3 is 17 amino acids. J was trimmed by 2 bases and V by 1 base; bases with no gene match: 4. The germline gives CDR1 SGHTA, CDR2 FQGTGA. The CDR3 DNA reads as TGTGCCAGCAGCTTAAATCCTAGCGGGGGGGACACAGATACGCAGTATTTT. Translated, it gives CASSLNPSGGDTDTQYF.

The rearrangement links TRBV3-1 (or the pseudogene TRBV3-2) to TRBJ1-1, with 7 positions matching TRBD1. Germline V gene sequence: CDR1 LGHDT, CDR2 YNNKEL (reference sequence). Germline trimming cut 4 bases from V and 7 bases from J; bases unmatched to any gene: 3. The CDR3 contains 12 residues. In DNA form, the CDR3 reads TGTGCCAGCAGCCTCCGACAGGGTGAAGCTTTCTTT. This encodes CASSLRQGEAFF.

In this sample, this clone turned up a few times. The J gene is TRBJ1-3, the V gene TRBV5-1, with D unresolved. The CDR3 is made up of 16 amino acids. Germline CDR1 is SGHRS and CDR2 is YFSETQ. V was cut by 4 bases and J by 0 bases, with 14 bases left in between. This CDR3 reads CASSTLTPSSGNTIYF. CDR3 DNA: TGCGCCAGCAGCACCCTGACACCCTCCTCTGGAAACACCATATATTTT.

The gene calls are TRBV7-9 and TRBJ2-5, with D maybe TRBD1 (5 bases). The germline V and J ends were trimmed by 7 bases and 1 base, with 16 bases remaining between them. The CDR3 extends over 15 amino acids. Germline V CDR1 and CDR2: SEHNR, FQNEAQ (reference sequence). The DNA for the CDR3 is TGTGCCAGCAACCTTCTGCAGGGCCTCCAAGAGACCCAGTACTTC. Its translation: CASNLLQGLQETQYF.

This clone was seen only a few times. The same CDR3 is also encoded by other DNA sequences in this sample. The chain employs TRBV18 and TRBJ2-3, with a weak D call TRBD2 (6 bases). This CDR3 has 12 amino acids. Germline CDR1 is KGHSH and CDR2 is LQKENI. With 2 bases removed from V and 6 bases from J, the gap between germline ends came to 6 bases. CDR3: CASSPGGDTQYF. CDR3 DNA: TGTGCCAGCTCACCAGGGGGGGATACGCAGTATTTT.

This sequence joins TRBV11-2 and TRBJ2-3; possibly TRBD1 for D (6 bases). The CDR3 length is 16 residues. In germline, CDR1 is SGHAT, CDR2 FQNNGV. V lost 5 bases to trimming and J lost 1 base, with 16 bases between them. The CDR3 protein is CASSGVGTSGTDTQYF. CDR3 nucleotides: TGTGCCAGCAGCGGAGTGGGGACATCGGGCACAGATACGCAGTATTTT.

The rearrangement uses TRBV6-5 and TRBJ1-1; possible D gene TRBD1, 6 bases. Germline V gene lookup returns CDR1 MNHEY and CDR2 SVGAGI. The CDR3 consists of 14 residues. Trimming removed 6 bases from V and 1 base from J, with 12 bases in between. The CDR3 bases are TGTGCCAGCAGCGTACAGGGTTCGAACACTGAAGCTTTCTTT. Residues: CASSVQGSNTEAFF.